The source of this TCR beta chain is a study of blood T cell repertoires in COVID-19. Seattle cases were enrolled at active infection and followed longitudinally. TCRdb's table, derived via immunoSEQ multiplex PCR, lists solely in-frame clones and lacks some. The sample consists of some 330,000 clones, approximately 89% of them appearing once. This receptor was taken from a woman in her 30s with COVID-19, enrolled during active disease. The material sequenced was peripheral blood.

DNA for the CDR3: TGTGCCAGCAGCTTACCCCTAGCGGGGCCGGAGACCCAGTACTTC. Protein sequence: CASSLPLAGPETQYF. The genes are TRBV13 and TRBJ2-5; 9 nucleotides align to TRBD2. The junction had 6 bases not matched to a gene; V was cut back by 2 bases and J by 5 bases. The germline V gene has CDR1 PRHDT and CDR2 FYEKMQ (reference sequence). The CDR3 extends over 15 amino acids.